The 21 T cell receptor beta chains below all came from one sample that was sequenced in a study of blood T cell repertoires in COVID-19. This table comes from immunoSEQ multiplex PCR, and its TCRdb copy is limited to in-frame clones, with some not included. The table records under 200,000 clones, roughly 88% of them present only once. The material sequenced was peripheral blood. The receptors here all came from a woman older than 75 with acute or convalescent COVID-19.

The chain uses TRBV24-1 and TRBJ2-6; TRBD1 agrees at 9 bases. The germline V gene has CDR1 KGHDR and CDR2 SFDVKD. The J segment lost 0 bases and the V segment lost 3 bases, leaving 8 bases of the junction unmatched. The CDR3 runs to 19 residues. The CDR3 coding sequence is TGTGCCACCAGTGATACCCGGGACAGGGCACACTCTGGGGCCAACGTCCTGACTTTC. Residues: CATSDTRDRAHSGANVLTF.

The gene calls are TRBV4-1 and TRBJ2-7; the match to TRBD1 covers 9 bases. CDR3 length: 16 residues. The germline gives CDR1 MGHRA, CDR2 YSYEKL. With V trimmed by 4 bases and J by 1 base, 8 bases remained unmatched. The CDR3 nucleotides are TGCGCCAGCAGCCGATCAGGGACAGGGATTTCCTACGAGCAGTACTTC. Amino acids: CASSRSGTGISYEQYF.

J is TRBJ1-2 and V is TRBV6-5; D is possibly TRBD1 (6 bases). The CDR3 loop spans 14 amino acids. The V end lost 1 base, the J end lost 6 bases, and 12 bases lay between the germline ends. From germline, CDR1 is MNHEY and CDR2 SVGAGI. CDR3 DNA: TGTGCCAGCAGTTACTGGGCAGGGGATAATGGCTACACCTTC. Its translation: CASSYWAGDNGYTF.

This chain uses TRBV5-1 with TRBJ2-7; D possibly corresponds to TRBD1 (6 bases). The V gene lost 2 bases and the J gene lost 5 bases, with 11 bases spanning the gap. The CDR3 covers 13 residues. Germline V gene lookup returns CDR1 SGHRS and CDR2 YFSETQ. CDR3 residues: CASSLWGQDEQYF. The CDR3 bases are TGCGCCAGCAGCTTATGGGGGCAGGACGAGCAGTACTTC.

The chain links TRBV7-2 to TRBJ2-1, with 7 positions matching TRBD2. CDR1 SGHTA and CDR2 FQGNSA come from the germline V gene. V lost 5 bases and J lost 4; bases outside the gene matches: 8. The CDR3 has 15 amino acids. CDR3 loop: CASSPGLVEYNEQFF. The CDR3 coding sequence is TGTGCCAGCAGCCCAGGACTAGTAGAATACAATGAGCAGTTCTTC.

This chain uses TRBV19 with TRBJ2-7; no firm D call. Looked up from germline, CDR1 is LNHDA and CDR2 is SQIVND (reference sequence). Trimming shortened V by 1 base and J by 4 bases, and 8 bases separated the two germline ends. This CDR3 is built from 13 residues. CDR3 nucleotides: TGTGCCAGTAGTATAGGGCAGATTTACGAGCAGTACTTC. Translated, it gives CASSIGQIYEQYF.

As to this clone: Given a much more abundant clone one base away, this may be a read error. Other DNA sequences of this sample code for an identical CDR3. This rearrangement joins TRBV7-6 to TRBJ2-1; D is perhaps TRBD2 (6 bases). CDR1 and CDR2 (germline): SGHVS, FNYEAQ. The CDR3 has 13 amino acids. Deletions cut 1 base from V and 10 bases from J, with 11 bases between. CDR3 DNA: TGTGCCAGCAGCTTAGAAGCAGGGAGGGAGCAGTTCTTC. Translation gives CASSLEAGREQFF. Full variable domain (rest looked up from reference TRBV7-6 and TRBJ2-1): GAGVSQSPRYKVTKRGQDVALRCDPISGHVSLYWYRQALGQGPEFLTYFNYEAQQDKSGLPNDRFSAERPEGSISTLTIQRTEQRDSAMYRCASSLEAGREQFFGPGTRLTVL.

This clone was counted a few times. This sequence joins TRBV11-2 and TRBJ2-7; 11 nucleotides match TRBD1. Germline CDR1 and CDR2: SGHAT and FQNNGV. The CDR3 is 16 residues long. V lost 4 bases, J lost 5 bases, and 10 bases stayed unmatched. The CDR3 DNA is TGTGCCAGCAGCTCCCTCCGGGACAGGGGGAAAAACGAGCAGTACTTC. Protein product: CASSSLRDRGKNEQYF.

The chain carries TRBV10-3 and TRBJ2-1, with 10 bases that match TRBD2. From germline, CDR1 is ENHRY and CDR2 SYGVKD. CDR3 length equals 17 residues. The J segment lost 6 bases and the V segment lost 6 bases, leaving 14 bases of the junction unmatched. DNA for the CDR3: TGTGCCATCAGGCCTAGCGGGAGTGCCTCTTCGGGCAATGAGCAGTTCTTC. Amino acid sequence: CAIRPSGSASSGNEQFF.

V usage is TRBV4-3 and J usage is TRBJ2-3; D gene ambiguous. Trimming removed 0 bases at V and 4 bases at J, with 5 bases between. Germline loops: CDR1 LGHNA, CDR2 YSLEER. The CDR3 extends over 13 amino acids. As DNA, the CDR3 is TGCGCCAGCAGCCAAGACTCGGCAGATACGCAGTATTTT. Translation gives CASSQDSADTQYF.

This chain connects TRBV10-3 to TRBJ2-5; D ambiguous. The CDR3 totals 15 residues. Germline-derived CDR1 and CDR2 are ENHRY and SYGVKD. Trimming left V 0 bases short and J 4 bases short, with 12 bases between. CDR3 sequence: CAISESLRHGETQYF. The DNA of the CDR3 is TGTGCCATCAGTGAGTCTTTGAGACATGGAGAGACCCAGTACTTC.

The V gene is TRBV10-3, the J gene TRBJ2-4; 7 bases map to TRBD1. The CDR3 is 17 residues long. From germline, CDR1 is ENHRY and CDR2 SYGVKD. Trimming at V came to 4 bases and at J to 5 bases, leaving 14 bases not matched to a gene. CDR3 sequence (DNA): TGTGCCATCAGTGCCTACAGGGGCAGGGGACGGGAAAACATTCAGTACTTC. Residues: CAISAYRGRGRENIQYF.

CDR3 sequence reads: CASSYAVTGKYGYTF. DNA of the CDR3: TGTGCCAGCAGTTATGCGGTAACCGGCAAATATGGCTACACCTTC. The chain joins TRBV6-5 to TRBJ1-2, with D uncertain. V lost 3 bases and J lost 5, with 16 bases in between. Germline V CDR1 and CDR2: MNHEY, SVGAGI. This CDR3 has 15 residues.

The chain recombines TRBV18 with TRBJ2-6; D perhaps matches TRBD1 (6 bases). Germline CDR1 is KGHSH and CDR2 is LQKENI. The CDR3 totals 18 residues. V was clipped by 5 bases and J by 5 bases, with 22 bases between them. Here the CDR3 DNA reads TGTGCCAGCTCAATGTCACGGGACATTTACAGTCGGGCCAACGTCCTGACTTTC. Protein: CASSMSRDIYSRANVLTF.

For the CDR3, the DNA is TGTGCCAGCAGCCAAGGGACAGGCTCCTACGAGCAGTACTTC. Its translation is CASSQGTGSYEQYF. The rearrangement joins TRBV7-9 to TRBJ2-7; 8 nucleotides agree with TRBD1. The CDR3 runs to 14 residues. Germline V CDR1 and CDR2: SEHNR, FQNEAQ (reference sequence). Trimming removed 5 bases from V and 0 bases from J; junction bases left unmatched: 3.

The rearrangement links TRBV19 to TRBJ1-4; D might be TRBD1 (6 bases). Trimming took 5 bases from V and 0 from J, leaving 13 bases between them. The CDR3 spans 16 residues. CDR1 is LNHDA, CDR2 SQIVND, per germline (reference sequence). The CDR3 reads CASSGTRSSTNEKLFF. CDR3 DNA sequence: TGTGCCAGTAGTGGGACAAGGTCCTCAACTAATGAAAAACTGTTTTTT.

The chain couples TRBV5-4 to TRBJ2-2; 7 bases align to TRBD2. Germline assignment: CDR1 SGHNT and CDR2 YYREEE (reference sequence). The J segment lost 0 bases and the V segment lost 3 bases, leaving 2 bases of the junction unmatched. This CDR3 spans 15 amino acids. DNA of the CDR3: TGTGCCAGCAGCTGGGCGGGAGCGAACACCGGGGAGCTGTTTTTT. Encoded protein: CASSWAGANTGELFF.

The chain employs TRBV2 and TRBJ2-5; 15 bases fit TRBD2. The CDR3 extends over 16 amino acids. Germline-derived CDR1 and CDR2 are SNHLY and FYNNEI. V was clipped by 6 bases and J by 4 bases; unmatched bases: 6. This CDR3 is CASRSGLAGGVETQYF. The CDR3 coding sequence is TGTGCCAGCAGAAGCGGACTAGCGGGGGGGGTAGAGACCCAGTACTTC. Full variable domain (remainder filled in from reference TRBV2 and TRBJ2-5): EPEVTQTPSHQVTQMGQEVILRCVPISNHLYFYWYRQILGQKVEFLVSFYNNEISEKSEIFDDQFSVERPDGSNFTLKIRSTKLEDSAMYFCASRSGLAGGVETQYFGPGTRLLVL.

The DNA of the CDR3 is TGCGCCAGCAGCCAAGATAGGGGGATCCCCTATAATTCACCCCTCCACTTT. Protein sequence: CASSQDRGIPYNSPLHF. The genes are TRBV4-1 and TRBJ1-6, with a possible D match to TRBD1 (6 bases). V was pared by 0 bases and J by 2 bases, with 11 bases between. The CDR3 is 17 amino acids. Germline lookup yields CDR1 MGHRA and CDR2 YSYEKL.

The chain combines TRBV2 with TRBJ2-7; possible D gene TRBD1, 5 bases. V was pared by 6 bases and J by 0 bases, with 12 bases between. There are 14 residues in the CDR3. CDR1 SNHLY and CDR2 FYNNEI come from the germline V gene. The CDR3 reads CASRSLDSSYEQYF. CDR3 DNA: TGTGCCAGCAGAAGCCTCGACAGCTCCTACGAGCAGTACTTC.

The chain employs TRBV27 and TRBJ1-5; D ambiguous. The germline V gene has CDR1 MNHEY and CDR2 SMNVEV (reference sequence). The CDR3 runs 15 residues. Trimming removed 0 bases at V and 7 bases at J, with 13 bases between. This CDR3 is CASSLSRRDAQPQHF. The CDR3 DNA reads as TGTGCCAGCAGTTTATCCCGCCGGGATGCCCAGCCCCAGCATTTT.